This note documents a single TCR beta chain sequence. In this sample, this clonotype turned up a few times. It has no known antigen specificity. Base quality data are lacking; no much larger clone is found one base away. The entry originates in a study of blood T cells in healthy people across ages (dated by TCRdb to the mid-2010s). In the study overall: Template switching captured roughly one uniquely barcoded TCR beta cDNA molecule per two T cells in model experiments. The study measured age-related changes in TCR beta repertoire diversity using deep sequencing normalized with unique cDNA molecular identifiers. Using the same blood draw, the study looked at two additional independent replicas of 1 million unique cDNA reads for two donors, one aged 18 to 29 and the other aged 80 or older. To avoid experimental bias, donors of different ages were randomly spread across the sequencing lanes. Donors were grouped into four age groups: young (average approximately 16 years), middle-aged (around 39), aged (about 60) and long-lived (approximately 75).

Library method: 5' RACE. Data came from an Illumina HiSeq 2500. A second PCR of roughly 7 to 11 cycles was performed with a sample-barcoded 5' primer and a J-beta primer mix. Each TCR beta cDNA molecule received a unique molecular identifier from a template-switch 5' adaptor carrying 12 random nucleotides. At least 3 million CDR3-containing paired-end reads were obtained from each sample. First-strand cDNA synthesis was performed from all RNA using the Mint cDNA synthesis kit, with priming by a TRBC-specific oligonucleotide. All cDNA was treated with uracil-DNA glycosylase and then went through a first 18-cycle PCR with the universal primers M1SS and BC2_uni_R. The source study handled its data this way. Each sample was normalized by randomly selecting 1 million high-quality reads, each carrying a distinct molecular identifier. Instead of being binned into consensus sequences, reads that shared molecular identifiers were thrown out. CDR3 identification, clonotype clustering and error correction used MiTCR with a Q25 quality threshold and the strictest error-elimination algorithm. A nonparametric unseen species model with Euler transformation was used to estimate a lower bound on total TCR beta diversity. TCRdb handled the public reads itself, with Q25 trimming in fastp and clone calling in MiXCR, and kept productive beta chains. Each entry merges the rows of one CDR3 protein and shows their most common DNA and genes. The V and J calls were determined by TCRdb, not by the authors. The sample table contains fewer than 800,000 distinct CDR3 sequences; only one count was recorded for around 20% of them. Of the sample, about 3.6% falls within the top ten clones.

The CDR3 holds 13 amino acids from the cysteine to the phenylalanine. Just CDR3 DNA is preserved here, 39 bases in frame from base 1. The germline V gene supplies CDR1 MNHEY and CDR2 SVGAGI. Findings and caveats that apply to the study as a whole: Bulk unsorted PBMC profiling prevented conclusive comparison of naive and antigen-experienced compartments. The long-lived group showed more naive CD4+ T cells, fewer expanded clones and increased TCR diversity than the aged group, suggesting age selection. Estimates of total diversity based on one million sequenced T cells were considered lower bounds and underestimates. Because the CMV infection status of the donors was unknown, age-related changes in expanded clonotypes may potentially have been confounded. A strong correlation was found between observed TCR beta diversity and the percentage of naive T cells measured by flow cytometry. As age increased, observed TCR beta diversity per million T cells dropped in a roughly linear way, and a significant reduction was already evident by age about 36.

The donors were roughly 38 Caucasian individuals from Russia, aged roughly 6 to 90 years, who were systemically healthy. Roughly 11 milliliters of peripheral blood were drawn from each donor into EDTA-treated Vacutainer tubes. PBMCs were isolated by Ficoll-Paque density-gradient centrifugation, with at least 6 million obtained per sample. Trizol reagent was used to extract total RNA from the PBMCs, yielding at least 5 micrograms per sample. The percentages of naive CD45RAhigh/CD27high T cells were determined by flow cytometry on a PBMC aliquot from every donor. The chain uses TRBV6-5 and TRBJ2-1; 7 central nucleotides agree with TRBD1. The end of the DNA aligns better with TRBJ2-7, so the J call may be wrong. The clonotype originates from a man aged 70 or older in good health. Specimen: blood. The CDR3 is CASSRDRTYEQYF. Read as DNA, the sequence is TGTGCCAGCAGTCGGGACAGAACCTACGAGCAGTACTTC.